This TCR beta chain is drawn from a study of CD8 T cells in ankylosing spondylitis. Preparation of TCR beta libraries was done by quantitative 5'-RACE with molecular barcodes. TCRdb ran MiXCR on the 5' RACE reads and lists one entry per CDR3 protein. Counted here are 150,000 to 200,000 distinct CDR3 sequences, 18% occurring once; the ten biggest clones make up around 4.7%. This clonotype has a count of ten or more. An end of the junction differs from the germline gene, which may be a read error. This sequence was found in a male donor under 35 with ankylosing spondylitis or in good health (not recorded which). Sequences were obtained from blood, either unsorted or a sorted T cell fraction (not recorded which).

In DNA, the CDR3 is TGTGCCAGCACCACCTTAGCTGGCAGGACGGTCTTC. It encodes CASTTLAGRTVF. The chain carries TRBV7-2 and TRBJ2-1; D is unclear. This CDR3 is 12 amino acids long. Germline values: CDR1 SGHTA, CDR2 FQGNSA.